This TCR beta chain was identified in a study of T cell responses to AZD1222 COVID-19 vaccine. Findings and caveats of the study: Donor demographics were predominantly white British with a female majority; clonal diversity may be underestimated. Baseline seropositives among AZD1222 recipients totaled only five to seven. At 160-218 and 743-854, vaccine-associated CD4 TCRs were dominant, and they spanned spike.

Profiling relied on immunoSEQ multiplex PCR, and the TCRdb table lists in-frame clones only, not all of them. This sample has around 150,000 clones, with roughly 94% found just once. About this clone: Its antigen is unidentified.

Germline lookup yields CDR1 SNHLY and CDR2 FYNNEI. The V gene lost 4 bases and the J gene lost 6 bases, with 7 bases spanning the gap. This CDR3 has 13 amino acids. This chain links TRBV2 with TRBJ1-6; the D gene is possibly TRBD1 (5 bases). This TCR was recovered from an adult in good health. The sequencing used peripheral blood, collected on day 0 of AZD1222 vaccination. The CDR3 spells CASSGQINSPLHF. In DNA form, the CDR3 reads TGTGCCAGCAGTGGACAGATTAATTCACCCCTCCACTTT.